The 22 T cell receptor beta chains reported below all come from one sample, sequenced in a study of control samples from healthy donors and cancer patients (TCRdb year 2020). Library preparation used the immunoSEQ multiplex PCR assay. Not all clones reach the TCRdb copy of this immuneACCESS table, which keeps in-frame sequences only. Checked studies attribute under half of the gap to unresolved V genes and leave the rest unexplained. The sample yields approximately 94,000 clones; about 88% were counted once. 1.3% of the sample goes to the ten largest clones. Source material: blood. These receptors all stem from a woman aged 50 to 65 in good health.

The chain has TRBV7-8 and TRBJ1-1, with TRBD1 identical over 8 bases. CDR3 length: 15 amino acids. J gave up 4 bases and V 1 base, and 5 bases lay outside the gene matches. Germline V gene lookup returns CDR1 SGHVS and CDR2 FQNEAQ. The CDR3 bases are TGTGCCAGCAGCTTAGGATGGACAGGGAGCACTGAAGCTTTCTTT. It encodes CASSLGWTGSTEAFF.

This clone has just one count. The chain joins TRBV6-5 to TRBJ1-1; TRBD1 might be the D (6 bases). Germline loops: CDR1 MNHEY, CDR2 SVGAGI. Trimming shortened V by 0 bases and J by 4 bases, and 6 bases separated the two germline ends. CDR3 length: 13 amino acids. CDR3 DNA: TGTGCCAGCAGTTACTCGGACAGCACTGAAGCTTTCTTT. As protein: CASSYSDSTEAFF.

V is TRBV7-7 and J is TRBJ2-7, with TRBD1 matching over 8 bases. Germline values: CDR1 SSHAT, CDR2 FNYEAQ (reference sequence). With V trimmed by 3 bases and J by 3 bases, 7 bases remained unmatched. This CDR3 comprises 15 residues. The CDR3 nucleotides read TGTGCCAGCAGCTTGAAGCAGGGGGCGGACTACGAGCAGTACTTC. It codes for CASSLKQGADYEQYF.

V usage is TRBV25-1 and J usage is TRBJ1-2; D remains ambiguous. CDR1 and CDR2 from the germline V gene are MGHDK and SYGVNS. This CDR3 has 13 residues. Trimming shortened V by 1 base and J by 7 bases, and 10 bases separated the two germline ends. CDR3 region: CASSELGQLGYTF. The CDR3 DNA is TGTGCCAGCAGTGAATTAGGGCAGCTTGGCTACACCTTC.

The chain has TRBV5-4 and TRBJ1-5; no firm D call. Germline CDR1 and CDR2: SGHNT and YYREEE (reference sequence). V was clipped by 7 bases and J by 3 bases, with 8 bases between them. The CDR3 totals 12 residues. CDR3 protein: CASSAPNQPQHF. DNA of the CDR3: TGTGCCAGCTCTGCCCCCAATCAGCCCCAGCATTTT.

The chain recombines TRBV5-6 with TRBJ2-7; D possibly matches TRBD1 or TRBD2 (5 bases each). The V gene lost 1 base and the J gene lost 3 bases, with 14 bases spanning the gap. The CDR3 has 15 amino acids. CDR1 and CDR2 from the germline V gene are SGHDT and YYEEEE. The CDR3 region has the DNA TGTGCCAGCAGCTTGTCCGGGACGGTGCACTACGAGCAGTACTTC. This encodes CASSLSGTVHYEQYF.

The chain links TRBV27 to TRBJ2-7; 10 nucleotides match TRBD1. Per germline, CDR1 MNHEY and CDR2 SMNVEV (reference sequence). The CDR3 is 14 amino acids. The ends lost 1 base at V and 6 bases at J; junction bases unmatched: 3. The CDR3 DNA follows: TGTGCCAGCAGTTTATACGGGACAGGGGCCGAGCAGTACTTC. As protein: CASSLYGTGAEQYF.

This clone was detected only a few times. The sample carries other DNA sequences with the same CDR3. V is TRBV18 and J is TRBJ2-5; D gene uncertain. CDR1 is KGHSH, CDR2 LQKENI, per germline. The CDR3 extends over 12 amino acids. V dropped 0 bases and J dropped 4 bases, with 3 bases sitting between them. DNA for the CDR3: TGTGCCAGCTCACCACCAGGAGAGACCCAGTACTTC. It translates to CASSPPGETQYF.

The chain uses TRBV9 and TRBJ1-1, with D perhaps TRBD1 (6 bases). The V and J ends lost 6 bases and 8 bases respectively, with 26 bases between them. The germline CDR1 and CDR2 sequences are SGDLS and YYNGEE. This CDR3 has 16 residues. The CDR3 spells CASTPEPSNTGQEAFF. The CDR3 coding sequence is TGTGCCAGCACCCCAGAACCATCGAACACAGGGCAAGAAGCTTTCTTT. Based on the CDR3 plus reference TRBV9 and TRBJ1-1, the full variable domain is DSGVTQTPKHLITATGQRVTLRCSPRSGDLSVYWYQQSLDQGLQFLIQYYNGEERAKGNILERFSAQQFPDLHSELNLSSLELGDSALYFCASTPEPSNTGQEAFFGQGTRLTVV.

The V gene is TRBV6-5, the J gene TRBJ1-5; TRBD1 matches at 7 bases. Germline V gene sequence: CDR1 MNHEY, CDR2 SVGAGI. The V gene end was trimmed by 6 bases and the J gene end by 3 bases; junction bases not matched to a gene: 8. The CDR3 runs 15 residues. CDR3 in DNA: TGTGCCAGCAGGGACGGGACAGTCTCCAATCAGCCCCAGCATTTT. Its translation is CASRDGTVSNQPQHF.

This chain joins TRBV9 and TRBJ2-1, with 9 bases fitting TRBD1. The CDR3 covers 12 residues. V lost 3 bases, J lost 15 bases, and 7 bases stayed unmatched. Germline V lookup: CDR1 SGDLS, CDR2 YYNGEE. CDR3 region: CASSAQGTGTFF. Written as DNA, the CDR3 is TGTGCCAGCAGCGCCCAGGGGACAGGGACGTTCTTC.

This clone was recorded only once. The J gene is TRBJ2-3, the V gene TRBV5-1; 11 bases align to TRBD1. CDR1 and CDR2 (germline): SGHRS, YFSETQ. The CDR3 runs to 20 residues. Trimming took 0 bases from V and 5 from J; bases not matched to a gene: 17. The CDR3 reads CASSLDGTGGMGHTEDTQYF. For the CDR3, the DNA is TGCGCCAGCAGCTTGGATGGGACAGGGGGAATGGGTCACACAGAAGATACGCAGTATTTT.

J is TRBJ1-1 and V is TRBV7-9, with D possibly being TRBD1 (6 bases). V shed 5 bases and J shed 6 bases, with 13 bases lying between them. The germline V gene encodes CDR1 SEHNR and CDR2 FQNEAQ (reference sequence). The CDR3 runs 13 residues. The CDR3 sequence: CASSHRTDPEAFF. In DNA form, the CDR3 reads TGTGCCAGCAGCCACCGGACAGACCCTGAAGCTTTCTTT.

The V call is TRBV7-2, the J call TRBJ2-3; TRBD2 matches at 8 bases. The CDR3 is made up of 14 amino acids. Germline V lookup: CDR1 SGHTA, CDR2 FQGNSA. V lost 3 bases to trimming and J lost 6 bases; unmatched junction nucleotides: 5. The CDR3: CASSFAGGGDTQYF. CDR3 DNA sequence: TGTGCCAGCAGCTTTGCGGGGGGAGGTGATACGCAGTATTTT.

J is TRBJ1-2 and V is TRBV25-1; 9 nucleotides match TRBD1. CDR3 length: 15 residues. Unmatched junction bases numbered 9, after V lost 7 bases and J lost 3 bases. Germline V gives CDR1 MGHDK, CDR2 SYGVNS. The CDR3 DNA follows: TGTGCCAGCACCCCCAGCGGACAGGGGCACTATGGCTACACCTTC. Amino acids: CASTPSGQGHYGYTF.

On this clone: At one of its ends the junction is not consistent with the germline gene, which may arise from a read error. This rearrangement joins TRBV5-1 to TRBJ1-1; possible D gene TRBD1, 5 bases. The germline CDR1 and CDR2 sequences are SGHRS and YFSETQ. The CDR3 has 14 residues. For the CDR3, the DNA is TGCGCCAGCAGTTTGGGGCACGAGAGCACTGAAGCTTTCTTT. This encodes CASSLGHESTEAFF.

CDR3 sequence: CSAGDSNQPQHF. The CDR3 nucleotides are TGCAGCGCAGGCGATAGCAATCAGCCCCAGCATTTT. The chain is built from TRBV29-1 and TRBJ1-5; D is unresolved. The CDR3 spans 12 residues. CDR1 and CDR2 (germline): SQVTM, ANQGSEA. V was pared by 7 bases and J by 0 bases, with 7 bases between.

The chain couples TRBV5-6 to TRBJ2-7; D uncertain. V lost 1 base, J lost 1 base, and 15 bases lay in between. The V gene's germline CDR1 is SGHDT and CDR2 YYEEEE. CDR3 length equals 16 residues. The CDR3 spells CASSLRRVPLSYEQYF. CDR3 coding DNA: TGTGCCAGCAGCTTGCGACGGGTCCCATTATCCTACGAGCAGTACTTC.

The chain employs TRBV11-3 and TRBJ2-3; a weak D match, TRBD1 (5 bases). Trimming took off 5 bases at V and 0 bases at J, with 12 bases between the two ends. Looked up from germline, CDR1 is SGHNT and CDR2 is YENEEA. CDR3 length equals 15 residues. CDR3 coding DNA: TGTGCCAGCAGCCTCCCCAGACAGAGCACAGATACGCAGTATTTT. It specifies CASSLPRQSTDTQYF.

The rearrangement uses TRBV12-5 and TRBJ1-1; D unclear. Trimming left V 4 bases short and J 2 bases short, with 8 bases between. Germline CDR1 reads LGHNT; CDR2 reads FRNRAP. This CDR3 region has 13 residues. The CDR3 reads CASGWELNTEAFF. The CDR3 nucleotides read TGTGCTAGTGGTTGGGAGCTAAACACTGAAGCTTTCTTT.

DNA of the CDR3: TGTGCCAGCAGCCCTCGACTAGCGGCCTACAATGAGCAGTTCTTC. This codes for CASSPRLAAYNEQFF. The chain is built from TRBV9 and TRBJ2-1; 9 bases are shared with TRBD2. The CDR3 sequence is 15 residues long. J gave up 2 bases and V 4 bases, and 4 bases lay outside the gene matches. Germline V CDR1 and CDR2: SGDLS, YYNGEE.

This clone has just one count. The chain carries TRBV11-2 and TRBJ1-3; D uncertain. This CDR3 comprises 15 residues. Trimming removed 0 bases at V and 3 bases at J, with 9 bases between. Germline lookup yields CDR1 SGHAT and CDR2 FQNNGV. The CDR3 DNA reads TGTGCCAGCAGCTTAGATGCCGGTTTTGGAAACACCATATATTTT. Its protein is CASSLDAGFGNTIYF. The full variable domain, in which reference TRBV11-2 and TRBJ1-3 provide the parts outside the CDR3, is EAGVAQSPRYKIIEKRQSVAFWCNPISGHATLYWYQQILGQGPKLLIQFQNNGVVDDSQLPKDRFSAERLKGVDSTLKIQPAKLEDSAVYLCASSLDAGFGNTIYFGEGSWLTVV.